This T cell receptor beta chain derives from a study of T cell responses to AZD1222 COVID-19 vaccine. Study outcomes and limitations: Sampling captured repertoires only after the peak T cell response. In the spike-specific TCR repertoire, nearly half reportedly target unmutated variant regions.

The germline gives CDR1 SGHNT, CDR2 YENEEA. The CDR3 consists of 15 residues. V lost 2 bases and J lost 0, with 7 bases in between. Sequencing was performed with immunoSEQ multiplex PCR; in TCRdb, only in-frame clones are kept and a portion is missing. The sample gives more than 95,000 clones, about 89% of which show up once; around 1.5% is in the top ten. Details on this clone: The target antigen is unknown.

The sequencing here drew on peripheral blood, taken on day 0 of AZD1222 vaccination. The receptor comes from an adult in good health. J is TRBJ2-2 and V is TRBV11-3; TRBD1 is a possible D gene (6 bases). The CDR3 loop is CASSLTGSNTGELFF. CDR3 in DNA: TGTGCCAGCAGCTTAACAGGGTCGAACACCGGGGAGCTGTTTTTT.